The clone carrying this TCR beta chain was seen a single time. Its antigen is undetermined. Sequenced by immunoSEQ multiplex PCR; TCRdb stores in-frame clones only, minus some. In the table there are roughly 70,000 clones, approximately 96% of which are singletons. The data were obtained in a study of cytomegalovirus exposure and HLA in healthy donors. Whole-study results and caveats: The listing of roughly 160 TCR beta chains classed them as cytomegalovirus-associated. There were some public TCRs occurring in many donors, but most TCR sequences were rare. High specificity and sensitivity for cytomegalovirus status were reported for the classifier.

Germline loops: CDR1 LGHNA, CDR2 YSLEER. There are 17 residues in the CDR3. J gave up 5 bases and V 2 bases, and 14 bases lay outside the gene matches. The sample was PBMCs. This rearrangement joins TRBV4-3 to TRBJ2-5; 7 bases fit TRBD1. The source of this sequence is a man younger than 35 in good health and CMV-seronegative. The DNA of the CDR3 is TGCGCCAGCAGCCAAAGTCTACAGGGGATGGGATCGGAGACCCAGTACTTC. This translates into CASSQSLQGMGSETQYF.